The sequence of this T cell receptor (beta chain) was determined in a study of tumor and adjacent non-tumor tissue in lung cancer. The template was RNA from unsorted bulk tissue. The library came from three nested PCR rounds adapted from ARM-PCR protocols. TCRdb processed the multiplex PCR reads anew with MiXCR; each CDR3 protein has one entry. The sample carries about 93,000 distinct CDR3 sequences, approximately 65% recorded once. This clonotype appeared many times. This TCR was sampled from a man in his 60s with non-small cell lung cancer. The sample was lung tumor tissue.

CDR3 nucleotide sequence: TGCAGCGTTGAGAGGGGCCGAAAACTGTTTTTT. This translates into CSVERGRKLFF. The chain recombines TRBV29-1 with TRBJ1-4; D may be TRBD1 (5 bases). In germline, CDR1 is SQVTM, CDR2 ANQGSEA. The CDR3 loop spans 11 amino acids. The V and J ends lost 3 bases and 10 bases respectively, with 9 bases between them.